The 9 T cell receptor beta chains below were found in one sample sequenced in a study of blood T cells in healthy people across ages. It was with a sample-barcoded 5' primer and a J-beta primer mix that a second PCR of roughly 6 to 11 cycles was run. TCRdb reprocessed the 5' RACE reads with MiXCR, giving one entry per CDR3 protein. Of 1.5 million to 2 million distinct CDR3 sequences detected, 28% appear once; the ten largest clones hold over 7%. The sequencing sample was made of blood. These receptors were taken from a woman in her 30s in good health.

The CDR3 sequence: CASSDQITSGGYEQYF. The CDR3 DNA reads as TGTGCCAGCAGCGATCAGATAACTAGCGGGGGCTACGAGCAGTACTTC. This chain links TRBV9 with TRBJ2-7, with TRBD2 identical over 11 bases. This CDR3 is built from 16 residues. Losses at the gene ends were 3 bases for V and 3 bases for J; bases not matched to a gene: 8. CDR1 SGDLS and CDR2 YYNGEE come from the germline V gene.

The table lists this clonotype with many counts. The chain joins TRBV20-1 to TRBJ2-7; 13 bases line up with TRBD2. The CDR3 spans 13 residues. Per germline, CDR1 DFQATT and CDR2 SNEGSKA (reference sequence). J gave up 3 bases and V 6 bases, and 2 bases lay outside the gene matches. The CDR3 is CSATSGRDYEQYF. CDR3 sequence (DNA): TGCAGTGCCACTAGCGGGAGGGACTACGAGCAGTACTTC.

Many counts were recorded for this clonotype. The J gene is TRBJ2-7, the V gene TRBV6-2 or TRBV6-3, with 10 positions matching TRBD2. V was pared by 2 bases and J by 2 bases, with 3 bases of the junction left unmatched. Germline loops: CDR1 MNHEY, CDR2 SVGEGT. The CDR3 length is 15 residues. CDR3 protein: CASSYGTSATYEQYF. CDR3 in DNA: TGTGCCAGCAGTTACGGGACTAGCGCTACCTACGAGCAGTACTTC.

The chain combines TRBV29-1 with TRBJ2-2, with D possibly TRBD2 on 6 matching bases. The CDR3 consists of 16 residues. V dropped 5 bases and J dropped 5 bases, with 21 bases sitting between them. The germline V gene has CDR1 SQVTM and CDR2 ANQGSEA. The chain's CDR3 is CSVHVYSGEATGELFF. The CDR3 bases are TGCAGCGTTCATGTTTATTCGGGAGAGGCGACCGGGGAGCTGTTTTTT.

The CDR3 DNA sequence: TGCGCCAGCAGTTTAGCGGGACAGCAGGTTAACTATGGCTACACCTTC. Translating gives CASSLAGQQVNYGYTF. The genes are TRBV5-1 and TRBJ1-2, with 7 positions matching TRBD1. The germline CDR1 and CDR2 sequences are SGHRS and YFSETQ. J gave up 1 base and V 5 bases, and 11 bases lay outside the gene matches. The CDR3 contains 16 residues. The complete variable domain, with remaining parts taken from reference TRBV5-1 and TRBJ1-2, reads KAGVTQTPRYLIKTRGQQVTLSCSPISGHRSVSWYQQTPGQGLQFLFEYFSETQRNKGNFPGRFSGRQFSNSRSEMNVSTLELGDSALYLCASSLAGQQVNYGYTFGSGTRLTVV.

This clonotype was observed at least ten times. J is TRBJ2-1 and V is TRBV12-3 or TRBV12-4, with TRBD2 identical over 8 bases. The V segment lost 6 bases and the J segment 6 bases; nucleotides outside the gene matches: 10. CDR3 length: 15 amino acids. The CDR3 DNA is TGTGCCAGCAGCCGGGGACTAGAGGGGGGCAATGAGCAGTTCTTC. Its translation is CASSRGLEGGNEQFF.

In this sample, this clonotype turned up a few times. The CDR3: CASSLASPGTGAGSRETQYF. CDR3 nucleotides: TGTGCCAGCAGCCTGGCTAGCCCCGGGACAGGGGCTGGGTCTCGGGAGACCCAGTACTTC. This chain joins TRBV5-5 and TRBJ2-5; TRBD1 matches 10 bases. CDR3 length equals 20 residues. Per germline, CDR1 SGHKS and CDR2 YYEKEE (reference sequence). The V segment lost 4 bases and the J segment 5 bases; nucleotides outside the gene matches: 23.

The chain is built from TRBV12-3 or TRBV12-4 and TRBJ2-1, with TRBD2 matching over 7 bases. V lost 3 bases, J lost 9 bases, and 14 bases stayed unmatched. CDR3 length: 16 amino acids. The CDR3 spells CASSLRGNFRGREQFF. The CDR3 DNA is TGTGCCAGCAGTTTGCGGGGGAACTTTAGGGGTCGTGAGCAGTTCTTC.

This clonotype was found once. This may arise from a read error, as a much more abundant clone is one base away. This chain links TRBV10-3 with TRBJ2-1; 8 bases match TRBD2. Germline V gene lookup returns CDR1 ENHRY and CDR2 SYGVKD. This CDR3 has 14 residues. CDR3 bases: TGTGCCATCAAGCGGGAGTCTTCCTACAATGAGCGGTTCTTC. Encoded protein: CAIKRESSYNERFF.